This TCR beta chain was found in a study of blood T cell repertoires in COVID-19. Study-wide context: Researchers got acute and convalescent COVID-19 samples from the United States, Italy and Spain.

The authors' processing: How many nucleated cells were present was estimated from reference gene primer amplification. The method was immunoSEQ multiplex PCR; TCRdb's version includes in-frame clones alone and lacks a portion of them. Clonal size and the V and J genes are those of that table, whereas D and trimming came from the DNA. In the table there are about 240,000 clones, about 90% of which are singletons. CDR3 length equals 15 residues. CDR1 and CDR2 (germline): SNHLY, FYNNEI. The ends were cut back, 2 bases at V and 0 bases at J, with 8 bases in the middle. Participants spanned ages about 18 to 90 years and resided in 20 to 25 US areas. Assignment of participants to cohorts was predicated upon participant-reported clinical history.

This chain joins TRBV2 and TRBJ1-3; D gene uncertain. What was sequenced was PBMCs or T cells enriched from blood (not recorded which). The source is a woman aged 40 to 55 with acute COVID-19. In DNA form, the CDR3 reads TGTGCCAGCAGTGAATCGGGGATCTCTGGAAACACCATATATTTT. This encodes CASSESGISGNTIYF.